These T cell receptor beta chains were read from a single sample in a study of cytomegalovirus exposure and HLA in healthy donors. The assay was immunoSEQ multiplex PCR, and TCRdb's table has in-frame clones only and misses some. The sample holds around 350,000 clones, 80% to 90% seen once. The material sequenced was PBMCs. The receptors come from a woman under 30 in good health and CMV-seronegative. The CDR3 runs from the conserved cysteine through the conserved F or W. The order of the fields is V gene, D gene, J gene, clone size, CDR3 DNA, CDR3 protein. The D gene is left open where the match is weak. Not every row has a clone size; where given, it reads once, few, many or a size class.

TRBV7-8	.	TRBJ2-2	.	TGTGCCAGCAGCCGAGGGACCGGGGAGCTGTTTTTT	CASSRGTGELFF
TRBV28	TRBD2	TRBJ2-7	few	TGTGCCAGCAGTTCGTTAAAAGGGCGGGGGAGTCGATACGAGCAGTACTTC	CASSSLKGRGSRYEQYF
TRBV18	.	TRBJ2-2	.	TGTGCCAGCTCACCCACAGGGTCGCGAACCGGGGAGCTGTTTTTT	CASSPTGSRTGELFF
TRBV7-9	TRBD1	TRBJ1-2	.	TGTGCCAGCGACCCCGCCCGGGACAGGGGCTGGGGGGAGGGCTACACCTTC	CASDPARDRGWGEGYTF
TRBV5-1	TRBD2	TRBJ2-7	.	TGCGCCAGCAGCGGGGGAGGGGCAAGCTACGAGCAGTACTTC	CASSGGGASYEQYF
TRBV5-6	TRBD1	TRBJ2-5	once	TGTGCCAGCAGCTTGGCGGGACAGGGGGAGACCCAGTACTTC	CASSLAGQGETQYF
TRBV7-9	.	TRBJ1-5	once	TGTGCCAGCAGCTTCGGGGGACAGCCCCAGCATTTT	CASSFGGQPQHF
TRBV13	.	TRBJ1-6	once	TGTGCCAGCAGCTTACATGGGAGCTCCTATAATTCACCCCTCCACTTT	CASSLHGSSYNSPLHF
TRBV4-2	TRBD2	TRBJ2-1	.	TGTGCCAGCAGCCAAGAGACAGCGGGAGGTTACAATGAGCAGTTCTTC	CASSQETAGGYNEQFF
TRBV28	TRBD1	TRBJ2-7	few	TGTGCCAGCAGTCTCCCCTCGACAGGGTCAAGGGAGCAGTACTTC	CASSLPSTGSREQYF
TRBV6-5	.	TRBJ1-2	once	TGTGCCAGCAGTTACTTGGGTGACAGACTCTATGGCTACACCTTC	CASSYLGDRLYGYTF
TRBV9	.	TRBJ2-5	.	TGTGCCAGCAGCGTAGGAGGGTCGCCCAGGGAGACCCAGTACTTC	CASSVGGSPRETQYF
TRBV6-6	.	TRBJ2-7	.	TGTGCCAGCAGTTACGGAGCGGTGTACGAGCAGTACTTC	CASSYGAVYEQYF
TRBV25-1	TRBD2	TRBJ2-5	.	TGTGCCAGCAGTCTAGCGGGAGTAGAGACCCAGTACTTC	CASSLAGVETQYF
TRBV4-1	.	TRBJ2-3	.	TGCGCCAGCAGCCAAAAAGCACTACGCCGGGAATCTAGCACAGATACGCAGTATTTT	CASSQKALRRESSTDTQYF
TRBV27	.	TRBJ2-5	.	TGTGCCAGCAGTTTAGAAAGGGGCAGGCAAGAGACCCAGTACTTC	CASSLERGRQETQYF
TRBV6-1	TRBD1	TRBJ1-3	.	TGTGCCAGCAGACGGGACAGGGGCGGAAACACCATATATTTT	CASRRDRGGNTIYF
TRBV7-8	.	TRBJ2-7	.	TGTGCCAGCAGCTTAGCGGGAGGATACGAGCAGTACTTC	CASSLAGGYEQYF
TRBV14	.	TRBJ1-2	.	TGTGCCAGCAGCCATTCTGACAGCTTCCTCTCGGGCTATGGCTACACCTTC	CASSHSDSFLSGYGYTF
TRBV29-1	TRBD1	TRBJ2-3	.	TGCAGCGTTGGGGCCGGACAGGGTGCGGATACGCAGTATTTT	CSVGAGQGADTQYF
TRBV28	TRBD2	TRBJ2-3	.	TGTGCCAGCAGTCCTCGCGGGGGAGGGCCGGGTTCAGATACGCAGTATTTT	CASSPRGGGPGSDTQYF
TRBV5-8	TRBD2	TRBJ2-1	once	TGTGCCAGCAGCTGGGGGACTAGCGGACCCGGGAATGAGCAGTTCTTC	CASSWGTSGPGNEQFF
TRBV2	.	TRBJ2-7	.	TGTGCCAGCACTTTCACCCGCGGCGGGGTTAAAACATTCGGCTACGAGCAGTACTTC	CASTFTRGGVKTFGYEQYF
TRBV2	TRBD2	TRBJ2-1	.	TGTGCCAGCAGGCGCGCGGGGGGGTTAACCTACAATGAGCAGTTCTTC	CASRRAGGLTYNEQFF
TRBV7-8	.	TRBJ2-7	.	TGTGCCAGCAGCTTGATGAGGGCCAGCCAAGGGTACGAGCAGTACTTC	CASSLMRASQGYEQYF
TRBV28	.	TRBJ2-3	.	TGTGCCAGCAGTTTCTCAGGGTTGGTATCTACTAGCACAGATACGCAGTATTTT	CASSFSGLVSTSTDTQYF
TRBV7-8	TRBD1	TRBJ2-7	.	TGTGCCAGCAGCTGGGGACAGGGGCACACCTACGAGCAGTACTTC	CASSWGQGHTYEQYF
TRBV28	TRBD1	TRBJ1-4	.	TGTGCCAGCAGCTCCACCGGGGGGACAGGGGCCCCTAATGAAAAACTGTTTTTT	CASSSTGGTGAPNEKLFF
TRBV6-1	.	TRBJ1-5	.	TGTGCCAGCAGGTCGGGGGGAGCGAACAGTCAGCCCCAGCATTTT	CASRSGGANSQPQHF
TRBV7-6	TRBD1	TRBJ2-2	.	TGTGCCAGCAGCCTTGCCGCCCCAGGGGGCAACACCGGGGAGCTGTTTTTT	CASSLAAPGGNTGELFF
TRBV18	.	TRBJ1-3	.	TGTGCCAGCTCACCCATTCCAAATACAGCGGGAAAGTCTGGAAACACCATATATTTT	CASSPIPNTAGKSGNTIYF
TRBV9	TRBD2	TRBJ2-1	.	TGTGCCAGCAGCGAGGGCGGGGGGAGCTCCTACAATGAGCAGTTCTTC	CASSEGGGSSYNEQFF
TRBV30	.	TRBJ1-5	few	TGTGCCTGGAGTTTTCTGGGGGCCAAGGAGCCCCAGCATTTT	CAWSFLGAKEPQHF
TRBV6-6	.	TRBJ2-3	once	TGTGCCAGCAGTTACCTCGGGGAGAGAGTCACAGATACGCAGTATTTT	CASSYLGERVTDTQYF